This T cell receptor beta chain was identified in a study of T-cell reconstitution after alpha-beta-depleted transplantation in children. CDR1 is SEHNR, CDR2 FQNEAQ, per germline (reference sequence). The CDR3 extends over 16 amino acids. The V gene end was trimmed by 0 bases and the J gene end by 6 bases; junction bases not matched to a gene: 6. Study-wide points: Newly produced T cells mostly provided counts and TCRbeta diversity after one year, as hyperexpanded clones declined.

Researchers prepared the TCRbeta library using unique molecular identifiers, the study reports. TCRdb used MiXCR to reprocess the PCR reads, holding one entry per CDR3 protein. The sample shows about 980,000 distinct CDR3 sequences, about 31% of them seen only once. This clonotype was detected only a few times. Its antigen is unknown. The sequence derives from a boy in the first two years of life who had a stem cell transplant for SCID, so the T cells may come from the graft donor. This chain links TRBV7-9 with TRBJ2-3; 10 nucleotides match TRBD2. Sample: PBMCs, mostly from graft donor cells, taken 360 days after TCRalphabeta/CD19-depleted stem cell transplant. The CDR3 nucleotides read TGTGCCAGCAGCTTAGCGGTAGCGGGGGGATCGGATACGCAGTATTTT. It codes for CASSLAVAGGSDTQYF.